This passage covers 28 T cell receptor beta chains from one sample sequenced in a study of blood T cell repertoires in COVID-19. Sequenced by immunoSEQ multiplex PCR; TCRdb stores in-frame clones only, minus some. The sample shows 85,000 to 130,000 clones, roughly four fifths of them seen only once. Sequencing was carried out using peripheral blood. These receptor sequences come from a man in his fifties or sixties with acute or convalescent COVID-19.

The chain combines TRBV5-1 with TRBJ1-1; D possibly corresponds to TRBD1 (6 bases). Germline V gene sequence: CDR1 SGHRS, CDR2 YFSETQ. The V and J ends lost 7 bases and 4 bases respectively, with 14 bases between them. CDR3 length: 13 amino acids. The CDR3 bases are TGCGCCAGCGGCCAACAGGGTCGCACTGAAGCTTTCTTT. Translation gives CASGQQGRTEAFF.

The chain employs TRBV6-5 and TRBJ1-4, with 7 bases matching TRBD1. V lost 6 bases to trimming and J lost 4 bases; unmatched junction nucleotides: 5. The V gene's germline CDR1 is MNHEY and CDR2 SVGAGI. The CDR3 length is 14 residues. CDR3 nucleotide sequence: TGTGCCAGCAGCGACAGGGCAGATAATGAAAAACTGTTTTTT. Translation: CASSDRADNEKLFF.

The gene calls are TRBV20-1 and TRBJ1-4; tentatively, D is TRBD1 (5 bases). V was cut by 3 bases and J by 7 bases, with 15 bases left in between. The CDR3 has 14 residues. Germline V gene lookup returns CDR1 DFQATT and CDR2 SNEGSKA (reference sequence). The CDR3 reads CSASRAGLGEKLFF. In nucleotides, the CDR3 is TGCAGTGCTAGTAGGGCGGGACTGGGTGAAAAACTGTTTTTT.

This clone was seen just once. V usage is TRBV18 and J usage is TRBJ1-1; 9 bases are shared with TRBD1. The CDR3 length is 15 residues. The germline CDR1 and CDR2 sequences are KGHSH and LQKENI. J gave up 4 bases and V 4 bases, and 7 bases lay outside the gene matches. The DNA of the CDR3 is TGTGCCAGCTCACTGGGACAGGGACTGACCACTGAAGCTTTCTTT. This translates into CASSLGQGLTTEAFF.

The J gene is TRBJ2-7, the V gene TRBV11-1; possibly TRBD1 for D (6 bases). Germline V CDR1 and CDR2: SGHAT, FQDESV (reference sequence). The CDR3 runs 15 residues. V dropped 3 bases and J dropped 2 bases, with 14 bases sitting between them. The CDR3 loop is CASSLGAGDPYEQYF. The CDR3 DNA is TGTGCCAGCAGCTTGGGGGCAGGGGACCCCTACGAGCAGTACTTC.

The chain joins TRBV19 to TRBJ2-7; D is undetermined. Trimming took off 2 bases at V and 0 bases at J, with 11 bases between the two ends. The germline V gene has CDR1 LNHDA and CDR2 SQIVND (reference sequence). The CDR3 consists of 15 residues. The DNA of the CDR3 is TGTGCCAGTAGTATAAGAGGAAGGAGCTCCTACGAGCAGTACTTC. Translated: CASSIRGRSSYEQYF.

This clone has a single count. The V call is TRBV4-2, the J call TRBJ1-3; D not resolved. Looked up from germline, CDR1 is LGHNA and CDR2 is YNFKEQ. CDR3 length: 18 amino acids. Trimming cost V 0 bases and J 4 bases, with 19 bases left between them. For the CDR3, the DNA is TGTGCCAGCAGCCAAGATCCGGCAGGCCCCTTTTCGGGAAACACCATATATTTT. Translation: CASSQDPAGPFSGNTIYF.

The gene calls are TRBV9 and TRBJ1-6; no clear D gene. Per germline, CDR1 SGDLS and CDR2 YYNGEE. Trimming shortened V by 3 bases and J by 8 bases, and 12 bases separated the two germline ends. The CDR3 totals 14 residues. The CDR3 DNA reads TGTGCCAGCAGCGCGGGAAACGGGGATTCACCCCTCCACTTT. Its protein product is CASSAGNGDSPLHF.

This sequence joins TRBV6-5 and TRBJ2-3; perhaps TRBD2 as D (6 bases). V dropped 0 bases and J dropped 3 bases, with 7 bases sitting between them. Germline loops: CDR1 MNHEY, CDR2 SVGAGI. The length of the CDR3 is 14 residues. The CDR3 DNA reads TGTGCCAGCAGTTACTCGGGGGGTACAGATACGCAGTATTTT. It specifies CASSYSGGTDTQYF.

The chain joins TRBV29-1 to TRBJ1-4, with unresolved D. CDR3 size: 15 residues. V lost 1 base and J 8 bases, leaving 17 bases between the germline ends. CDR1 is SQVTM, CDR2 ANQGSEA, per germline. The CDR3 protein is CSVEGPTRIGEKLFF. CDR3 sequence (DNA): TGCAGCGTTGAAGGGCCCACGAGGATAGGAGAAAAACTGTTTTTT.

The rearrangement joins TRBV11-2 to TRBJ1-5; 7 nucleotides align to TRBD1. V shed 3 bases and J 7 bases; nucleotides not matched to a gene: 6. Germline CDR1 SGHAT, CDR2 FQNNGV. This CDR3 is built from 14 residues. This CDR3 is CASSLSGGGQPQHF. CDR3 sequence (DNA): TGTGCCAGCAGCTTGTCAGGGGGAGGACAGCCCCAGCATTTT.

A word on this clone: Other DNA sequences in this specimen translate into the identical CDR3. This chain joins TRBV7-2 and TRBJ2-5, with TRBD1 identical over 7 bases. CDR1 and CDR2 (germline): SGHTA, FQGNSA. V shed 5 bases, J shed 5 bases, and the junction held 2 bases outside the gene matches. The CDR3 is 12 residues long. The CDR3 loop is CASSPRGETQYF. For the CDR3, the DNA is TGTGCCAGCAGCCCCAGGGGGGAGACCCAGTACTTC.

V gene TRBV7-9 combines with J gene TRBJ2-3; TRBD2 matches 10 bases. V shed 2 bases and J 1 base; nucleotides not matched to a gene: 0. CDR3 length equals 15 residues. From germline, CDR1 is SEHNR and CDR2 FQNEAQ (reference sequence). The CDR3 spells CASSLTSGGTDTQYF. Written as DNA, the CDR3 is TGTGCCAGCAGCTTAACTAGCGGGGGCACAGATACGCAGTATTTT.

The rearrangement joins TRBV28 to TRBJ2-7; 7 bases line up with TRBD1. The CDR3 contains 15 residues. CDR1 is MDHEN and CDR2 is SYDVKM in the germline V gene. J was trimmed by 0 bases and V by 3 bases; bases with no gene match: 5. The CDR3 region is CASSFPQGVSYEQYF. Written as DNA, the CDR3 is TGTGCCAGCAGTTTTCCCCAGGGGGTCTCCTACGAGCAGTACTTC. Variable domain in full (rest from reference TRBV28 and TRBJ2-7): DVKVTQSSRYLVKRTGEKVFLECVQDMDHENMFWYRQDPGLGLRLIYFSYDVKMKEKGDIPEGYSVSREKKERFSLILESASTNQTSMYLCASSFPQGVSYEQYFGPGTRLTVT.

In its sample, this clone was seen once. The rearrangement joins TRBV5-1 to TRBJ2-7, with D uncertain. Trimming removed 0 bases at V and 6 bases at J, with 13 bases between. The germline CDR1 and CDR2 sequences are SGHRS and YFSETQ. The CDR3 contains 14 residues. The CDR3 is CASSLGSGPVEQYF. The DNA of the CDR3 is TGCGCCAGCAGCTTGGGCAGTGGGCCGGTCGAGCAGTACTTC.

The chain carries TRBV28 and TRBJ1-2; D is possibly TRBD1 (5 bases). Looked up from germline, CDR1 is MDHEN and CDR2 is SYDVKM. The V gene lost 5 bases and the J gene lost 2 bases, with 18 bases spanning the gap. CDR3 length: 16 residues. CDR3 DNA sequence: TGTGCCAGCAGTCTCCTTACCCATACAGGCAACTATGGCTACACCTTC. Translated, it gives CASSLLTHTGNYGYTF.

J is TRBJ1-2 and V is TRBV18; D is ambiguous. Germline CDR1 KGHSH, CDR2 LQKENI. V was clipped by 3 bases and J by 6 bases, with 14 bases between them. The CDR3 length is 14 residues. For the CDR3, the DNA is TGTGCCAGCTCACCCCGTAAGGGTAGCGATGGCTACACCTTC. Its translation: CASSPRKGSDGYTF.

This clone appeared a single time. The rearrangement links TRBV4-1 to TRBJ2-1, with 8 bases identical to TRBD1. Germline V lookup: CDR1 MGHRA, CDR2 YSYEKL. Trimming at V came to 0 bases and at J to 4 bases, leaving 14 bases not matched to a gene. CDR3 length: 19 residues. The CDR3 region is CASSQDSVRTGFLYNEQFF. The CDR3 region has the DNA TGCGCCAGCAGCCAAGATTCGGTACGGACAGGGTTCCTTTACAATGAGCAGTTCTTC.

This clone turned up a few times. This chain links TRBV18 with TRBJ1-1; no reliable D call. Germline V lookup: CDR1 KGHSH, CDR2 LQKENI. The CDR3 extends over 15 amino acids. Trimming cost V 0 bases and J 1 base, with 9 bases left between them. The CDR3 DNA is TGTGCCAGCTCACCACCGAACAGCCCGAACACTGAAGCTTTCTTT. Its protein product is CASSPPNSPNTEAFF.

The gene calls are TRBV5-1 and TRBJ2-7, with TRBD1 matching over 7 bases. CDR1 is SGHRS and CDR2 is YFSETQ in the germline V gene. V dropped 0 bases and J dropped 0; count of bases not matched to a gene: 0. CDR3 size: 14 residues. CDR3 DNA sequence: TGCGCCAGCAGCTTGGGGGACAGCTCCTACGAGCAGTACTTC. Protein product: CASSLGDSSYEQYF.

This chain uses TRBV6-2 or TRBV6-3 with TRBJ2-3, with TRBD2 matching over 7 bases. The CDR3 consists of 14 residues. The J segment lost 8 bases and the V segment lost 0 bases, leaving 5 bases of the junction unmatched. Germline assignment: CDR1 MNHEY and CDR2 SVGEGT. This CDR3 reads CASSYSGGGGTQYF. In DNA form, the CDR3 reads TGTGCCAGCAGTTACTCGGGCGGGGGAGGTACGCAGTATTTT.

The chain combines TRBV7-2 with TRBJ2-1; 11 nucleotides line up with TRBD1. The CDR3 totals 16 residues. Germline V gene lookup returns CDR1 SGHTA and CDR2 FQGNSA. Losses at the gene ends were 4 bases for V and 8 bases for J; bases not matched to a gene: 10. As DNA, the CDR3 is TGTGCCAGCAGCTCCCCCCGGGACAGGGGGGAGTATGAGCAGTTCTTC. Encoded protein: CASSSPRDRGEYEQFF.

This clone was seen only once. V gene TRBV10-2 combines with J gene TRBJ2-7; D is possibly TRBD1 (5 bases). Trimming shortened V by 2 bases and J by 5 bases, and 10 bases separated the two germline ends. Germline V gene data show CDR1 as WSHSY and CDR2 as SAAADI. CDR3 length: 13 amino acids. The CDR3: CASSEPGNDEQYF. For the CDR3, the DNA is TGCGCCAGCAGTGAGCCAGGGAACGACGAGCAGTACTTC.

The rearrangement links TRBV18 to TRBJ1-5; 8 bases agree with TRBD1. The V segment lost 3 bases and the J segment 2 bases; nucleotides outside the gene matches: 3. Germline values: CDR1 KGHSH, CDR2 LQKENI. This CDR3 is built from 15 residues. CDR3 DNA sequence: TGTGCCAGCTCACCGGGACAGGCGGGCAATCAGCCCCAGCATTTT. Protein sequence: CASSPGQAGNQPQHF.

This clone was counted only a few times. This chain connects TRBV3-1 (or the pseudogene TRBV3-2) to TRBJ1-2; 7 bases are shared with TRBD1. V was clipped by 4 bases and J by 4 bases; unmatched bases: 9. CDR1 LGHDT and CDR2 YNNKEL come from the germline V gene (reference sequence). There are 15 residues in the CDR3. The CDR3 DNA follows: TGTGCCAGCAGCCGTCGGACAGGTCCCGGCTATGGCTACACCTTC. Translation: CASSRRTGPGYGYTF.

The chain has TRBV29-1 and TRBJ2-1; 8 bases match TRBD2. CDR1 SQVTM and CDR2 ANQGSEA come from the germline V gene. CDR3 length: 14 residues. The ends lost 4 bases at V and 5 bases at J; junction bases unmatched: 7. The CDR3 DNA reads TGCAGCGTTGGGGGCCAGCGGGAGAACAATGAGCAGTTCTTC. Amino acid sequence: CSVGGQRENNEQFF.

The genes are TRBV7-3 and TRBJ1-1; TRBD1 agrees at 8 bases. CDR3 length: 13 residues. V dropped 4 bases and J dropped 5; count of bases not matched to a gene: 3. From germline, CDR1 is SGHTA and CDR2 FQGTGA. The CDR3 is CASSSQGDTEAFF. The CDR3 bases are TGTGCCAGCAGCTCACAGGGGGATACTGAAGCTTTCTTT. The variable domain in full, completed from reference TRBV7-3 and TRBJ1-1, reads GAGVSQTPSNKVTEKGKYVELRCDPISGHTALYWYRQSLGQGPEFLIYFQGTGAADDSGLPNDRFFAVRPEGSVSTLKIQRTERGDSAVYLCASSSQGDTEAFFGQGTRLTVV.

The CDR3 sequence: CSVSGTGESYEQYF. The CDR3 DNA sequence: TGCAGCGTATCCGGGACAGGGGAGTCCTACGAGCAGTACTTC. The chain uses TRBV29-1 and TRBJ2-7; 10 bases align to TRBD1. CDR1 and CDR2 (germline): SQVTM, ANQGSEA. V was pared by 6 bases and J by 1 base, with 6 bases of the junction left unmatched. This CDR3 is 14 amino acids long.